This T cell receptor (beta chain) was sequenced during a study of T cell responses to AZD1222 COVID-19 vaccine. Whole-study results and caveats: Among those given AZD1222, only six were seropositive at baseline. Mostly white British, mostly female donors; authors suggested clonal diversity may be underestimated. An increase in Spike-specific TCR breadth and depth was observed after two AZD1222 doses.

This clone has more than one count but fewer than ten. The antigen is unknown. The method was immunoSEQ multiplex PCR; TCRdb's version includes in-frame clones alone and lacks a portion of them. The sample has around 150,000 clones, 70% to 90% seen once; the top ten hold 7.9%. Trimming took 1 base from V and 2 from J; bases not matched to a gene: 3. The CDR3 has 15 amino acids. CDR1 and CDR2 from the germline V gene are SGHAT and FQNNGV. This TCR came from an adult who received the MenACWY meningococcal vaccine as a control. Sequences were derived from peripheral blood, sampled 28 days after the second dose of the MenACWY control vaccine. The chain is built from TRBV11-2 and TRBJ1-2; 8 nucleotides match TRBD1. CDR3 region: CASSLGTGMNYGYTF. CDR3 in DNA: TGTGCCAGCAGCTTAGGGACAGGGATGAACTATGGCTACACCTTC.